Listed here is a single T cell receptor beta chain. Original data processing: Reference gene primers were amplified, and this amplification served to estimate nucleated cell counts. The assay was immunoSEQ multiplex PCR, and TCRdb's table has in-frame clones only and misses some. D and trimming were read from the DNA, whereas the V and J calls and clone size are those reported in that table. The data contain 200,000 or so clones, about nine tenths of them seen just once; the ten biggest clones take up 2.1%. CDR1 and CDR2 (germline): MNHNS, SASEGT. The ends were cut back, 3 bases at V and 2 bases at J, with 21 bases in the middle. The CDR3 extends over 18 amino acids. These data are taken from a study of blood T cell repertoires in COVID-19. Overall study: There were acute and convalescent COVID-19 samples, and they came from the United States, Italy and Spain. Nucleic acid was either cDNA or gDNA, and it came from T cells, B-cell-depleted T cells, or PBMCs.

Material: peripheral blood. The chain employs TRBV6-1 and TRBJ2-3, with TRBD2 as a possible D gene (5 bases). The clonotype was recovered from a man between 65 and 85 years old with active or convalescent COVID-19. The CDR3 bases are TGTGCCAGCAGTGACCGCCGAGGTTGGCTAGCAGACACAGATACGCAGTATTTT. Protein: CASSDRRGWLADTDTQYF.